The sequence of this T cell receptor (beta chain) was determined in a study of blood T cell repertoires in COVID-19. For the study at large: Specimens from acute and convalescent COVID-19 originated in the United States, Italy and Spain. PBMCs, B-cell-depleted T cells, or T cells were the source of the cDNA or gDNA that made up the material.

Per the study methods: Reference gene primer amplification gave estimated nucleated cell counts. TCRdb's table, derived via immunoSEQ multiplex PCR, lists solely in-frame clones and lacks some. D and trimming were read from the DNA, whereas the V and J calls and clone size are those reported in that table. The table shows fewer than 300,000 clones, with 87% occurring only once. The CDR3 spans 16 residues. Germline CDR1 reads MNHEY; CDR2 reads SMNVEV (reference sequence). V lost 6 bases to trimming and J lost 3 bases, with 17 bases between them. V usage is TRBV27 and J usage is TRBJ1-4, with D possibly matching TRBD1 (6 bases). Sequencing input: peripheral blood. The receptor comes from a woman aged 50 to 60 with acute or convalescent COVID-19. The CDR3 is CASRRKPGVSNEKLFF. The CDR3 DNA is TGTGCCAGCAGGCGCAAACCAGGGGTGTCTAATGAAAAACTGTTTTTT.